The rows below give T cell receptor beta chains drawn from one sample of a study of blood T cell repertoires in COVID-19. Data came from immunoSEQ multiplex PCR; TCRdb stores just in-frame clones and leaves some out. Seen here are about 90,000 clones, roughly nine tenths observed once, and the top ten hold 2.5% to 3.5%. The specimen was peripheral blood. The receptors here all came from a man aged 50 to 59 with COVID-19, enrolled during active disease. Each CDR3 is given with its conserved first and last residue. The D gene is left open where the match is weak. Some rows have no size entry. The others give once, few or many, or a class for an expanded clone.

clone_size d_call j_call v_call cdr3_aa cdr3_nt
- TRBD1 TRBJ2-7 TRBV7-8 CASSLGQVYEQYF TGTGCCAGCAGCCTGGGACAGGTCTACGAGCAGTACTTC
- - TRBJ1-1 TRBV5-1 CASSLLAEVNTEAFF TGCGCCAGCAGCTTGTTGGCAGAGGTGAACACTGAAGCTTTCTTT
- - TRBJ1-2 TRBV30 CAWSRTATNYGYTF TGTGCCTGGAGTAGGACAGCCACCAACTATGGCTACACCTTC
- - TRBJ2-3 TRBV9 CASSVGGHGDTQYF TGTGCCAGCAGCGTAGGCGGCCACGGAGATACGCAGTATTTT
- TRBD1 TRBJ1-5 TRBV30 CAWSYGAGGQPQHF TGTGCCTGGAGCTACGGGGCAGGGGGGCAGCCCCAGCATTTT
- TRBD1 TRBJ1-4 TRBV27 CASRSTGGIEKLFF TGTGCCAGTCGATCCACAGGGGGCATCGAAAAACTGTTTTTT
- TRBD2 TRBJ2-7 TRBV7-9 CASSHQGGGGNDEQYF TGTGCCAGCAGCCACCAGGGTGGCGGGGGAAACGACGAGCAGTACTTC
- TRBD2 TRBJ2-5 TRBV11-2 CASSRTSGGLYQETQYF TGTGCCAGCAGCCGGACTAGCGGGGGTCTGTACCAAGAGACCCAGTACTTC
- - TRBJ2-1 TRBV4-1 CASSQDRRGLYNEQFF TGCGCCAGCAGCCAAGATCGCAGGGGTTTATACAATGAGCAGTTCTTC
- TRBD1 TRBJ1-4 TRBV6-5 CATLDRGANEKLFF TGTGCCACCCTGGACAGGGGTGCGAATGAAAAACTGTTTTTT
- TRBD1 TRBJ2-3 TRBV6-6 CASSYPDRDYPDTQYF TGTGCCAGCAGTTACCCTGACAGGGATTATCCAGATACGCAGTATTTT
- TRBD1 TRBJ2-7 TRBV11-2 CASSLSQGFFYEQYF TGTGCCAGCAGCTTGTCACAGGGGTTTTTCTACGAGCAGTACTTC
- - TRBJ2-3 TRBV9 CASSSGEGGTDTQYF TGTGCCAGCAGCTCAGGGGAGGGTGGGACAGATACGCAGTATTTT
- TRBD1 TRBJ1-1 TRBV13 CASFLVRGRGVGTEAFF TGTGCCAGCTTCTTAGTGAGGGGGCGCGGAGTGGGCACTGAAGCTTTCTTT
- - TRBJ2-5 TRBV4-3 CASSQDQGRLGETQYF TGCGCCAGCAGCCAAGATCAGGGTAGGCTTGGAGAGACCCAGTACTTC
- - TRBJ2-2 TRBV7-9 CASSPPGVLGTGELFF TGTGCCAGCAGCCCCCCAGGGGTCTTGGGTACCGGGGAGCTGTTTTTT
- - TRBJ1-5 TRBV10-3 CAISDPRGGFDQPQHF TGTGCCATCAGTGACCCGAGGGGGGGGTTTGATCAGCCCCAGCATTTT
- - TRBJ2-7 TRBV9 CASSVGSSPYEQYF TGTGCCAGCAGCGTAGGTAGCTCCCCCTACGAGCAGTACTTC
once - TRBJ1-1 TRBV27 CASSFGQTTEAFF TGTGCCAGCAGTTTTGGGCAGACCACTGAAGCTTTCTTT
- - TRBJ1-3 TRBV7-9 CASSLAGGFGGNTIYF TGTGCCAGCAGCTTAGCTGGAGGGTTTGGTGGAAACACCATATATTTT